This TCR beta chain was profiled in a study of Graves' ophthalmopathy and Graves' hyperthyroidism. Amplified TCR beta CDR3 regions were obtained using RNA transcripts as template. HTBI-primed RT-PCR formed the first round, and a multiplex PCR formed the second. TCRdb analysed the multiplex PCR reads with MiXCR anew, one entry per CDR3 protein. This sample has about 480,000 distinct CDR3 sequences; around 14% occur once, and the top ten carry about 10%. This clonotype occurred many times. Patients with other autoimmune diseases, uncontrolled infections, pregnancy or lactation were excluded. Each diagnosis was determined on the basis of clinical symptoms, serum thyroxine, TRAb, thyroid ultrasound and orbital computed tomography. From fresh peripheral blood, 8 to 10 ml in volume, the PBMCs were obtained. This sequence originates from a woman aged 25 to 39 with Graves' ophthalmopathy. The specimen was blood.

The CDR3, as DNA: TGTGCCAGTAGTATCGACAAAATTCAGTACTTC. Translated, it gives CASSIDKIQYF. The rearrangement joins TRBV19 to TRBJ2-4; no clear D gene. Germline CDR1 and CDR2: LNHDA and SQIVND (reference sequence). Deletions cut 3 bases from V and 10 bases from J, with 7 bases between. This CDR3 contains 11 residues.